A single sample gave rise to the 4 T cell receptor beta chains below, sequenced in a study of response to subunit inactivated influenza vaccine. TCRdb re-analysed the RT-PCR reads in MiXCR, keeping a single row per CDR3 protein. The sample contains more than 400,000 distinct CDR3 sequences, around 7.7% of which appear only once. Here the sequenced sample was PBMCs from blood, taken roughly 24 months after vaccination. Receptors originate from a man between 50 and 75 years old who received an inactivated influenza vaccine.

This clonotype has ten or more counts. The chain uses TRBV28 and TRBJ2-1, with 7 bases lining up with TRBD2. The germline gives CDR1 MDHEN, CDR2 SYDVKM. This CDR3 has 15 residues. V was pared by 6 bases and J by 4 bases, with 9 bases of the junction left unmatched. CDR3 in amino acids: CASSRTRAFYNEQFF. The CDR3 nucleotides are TGTGCCAGCAGCCGGACTAGAGCCTTTTACAATGAGCAGTTCTTC.

This clonotype showed up many times. V usage is TRBV29-1 and J usage is TRBJ1-1; D gene unclear. This CDR3 region has 14 residues. Germline lookup yields CDR1 SQVTM and CDR2 ANQGSEA. Trimming took 3 bases from V and 1 from J, leaving 12 bases between them. This chain's CDR3 is CSVDNRLANTEAFF. CDR3 coding DNA: TGCAGCGTTGACAATAGGTTGGCGAACACTGAAGCTTTCTTT.

This clonotype was found a few times. The chain is built from TRBV10-2 and TRBJ1-3; D possibly corresponds to TRBD1 (5 bases). The CDR3 runs 14 residues. V lost 8 bases to trimming and J lost 4 bases, with 15 bases between them. The germline V gene has CDR1 WSHSY and CDR2 SAAADI. The CDR3 region is CASGTSGPGNTIYF. CDR3 coding DNA: TGCGCCAGCGGGACCTCCGGGCCCGGAAACACCATATATTTT.

The chain couples TRBV27 to TRBJ2-5; no clear D gene. The V gene lost 2 bases and the J gene lost 8 bases, with 18 bases spanning the gap. Germline CDR1 is MNHEY and CDR2 is SMNVEV (reference sequence). The CDR3 has 15 amino acids. The CDR3 spells CASSLPLRARSTQYF. The CDR3 DNA reads TGTGCCAGCAGTTTACCTCTTCGGGCTCGTTCCACCCAGTACTTC.